A single sample gave rise to the 6 T cell receptor beta chains below, sequenced in a study of cytomegalovirus exposure and HLA in healthy donors. PCR employed 60 Vbeta and 13 Jbeta primers. The table came from immunoSEQ multiplex PCR; TCRdb's copy has only in-frame clones and leaves some out. The sample records fewer than 200,000 clones, 75% to 85% being singletons. Sequencing used PBMCs. The receptor set was obtained from a woman younger than 30 in good health and CMV-seropositive.

This chain uses TRBV28 with TRBJ1-6, with a weak D call TRBD1 (6 bases). V was trimmed by 5 bases and J by 4 bases, leaving 12 bases between them. Germline CDR1 MDHEN, CDR2 SYDVKM. The CDR3 extends over 15 amino acids. The CDR3 sequence: CASSPGTLYNSPLHF. In DNA, the CDR3 is TGTGCCAGCAGTCCCGGGACACTTTATAATTCACCCCTCCACTTT.

V gene TRBV5-6 combines with J gene TRBJ1-1, with TRBD1 as a possible D gene (6 bases). Germline CDR1 and CDR2: SGHDT and YYEEEE. V was cut by 2 bases and J by 0 bases, with 11 bases left in between. The CDR3 sequence is 15 residues long. The CDR3 DNA reads as TGTGCCAGCAGCTTATGGACAGTGTTGAACACTGAAGCTTTCTTT. It translates to CASSLWTVLNTEAFF.

The chain has TRBV9 and TRBJ1-1; 7 positions match TRBD1. The junction had 2 bases not matched to a gene; V was cut back by 3 bases and J by 0 bases. The CDR3 loop spans 14 amino acids. Germline CDR1 and CDR2: SGDLS and YYNGEE. CDR3 bases: TGTGCCAGCAGCGCCGGGACAGTGAACACTGAAGCTTTCTTT. This gives the protein CASSAGTVNTEAFF.

The chain employs TRBV5-1 and TRBJ1-1; no clear D. Trimming cost V 6 bases and J 1 base, with 7 bases left between them. This CDR3 spans 12 amino acids. Germline lookup yields CDR1 SGHRS and CDR2 YFSETQ. The CDR3: CASNLGNTEAFF. The CDR3 bases are TGCGCCAGCAATCTCGGGAACACTGAAGCTTTCTTT.

The chain recombines TRBV5-6 with TRBJ2-7, with a possible D match to TRBD2 (5 bases). V shed 0 bases and J shed 9 bases, with 13 bases lying between them. The CDR3 runs to 13 residues. Germline values: CDR1 SGHDT, CDR2 YYEEEE. CDR3 DNA sequence: TGTGCCAGCAGCTTGGAAAGGAGGCTGGGGCAGTACTTC. This gives the protein CASSLERRLGQYF.

The sample holds one count of this clone. This chain connects TRBV19 to TRBJ1-4; D is possibly TRBD1 (6 bases). CDR3 length: 12 amino acids. V was shortened by 7 bases and J by 8 bases, with 11 bases between the two germline ends. Looked up from germline, CDR1 is LNHDA and CDR2 is SQIVND (reference sequence). CDR3 sequence: CASKGTPEKLFF. CDR3 nucleotide sequence: TGTGCCAGTAAAGGGACACCCGAAAAACTGTTTTTT. Full variable domain (remainder filled in from reference TRBV19 and TRBJ1-4): DGGITQSPKYLFRKEGQNVTLSCEQNLNHDAMYWYRQDPGQGLRLIYYSQIVNDFQKGDIAEGYSVSREKKESFPLTVTSAQKNPTAFYLCASKGTPEKLFFGSGTQLSVL.